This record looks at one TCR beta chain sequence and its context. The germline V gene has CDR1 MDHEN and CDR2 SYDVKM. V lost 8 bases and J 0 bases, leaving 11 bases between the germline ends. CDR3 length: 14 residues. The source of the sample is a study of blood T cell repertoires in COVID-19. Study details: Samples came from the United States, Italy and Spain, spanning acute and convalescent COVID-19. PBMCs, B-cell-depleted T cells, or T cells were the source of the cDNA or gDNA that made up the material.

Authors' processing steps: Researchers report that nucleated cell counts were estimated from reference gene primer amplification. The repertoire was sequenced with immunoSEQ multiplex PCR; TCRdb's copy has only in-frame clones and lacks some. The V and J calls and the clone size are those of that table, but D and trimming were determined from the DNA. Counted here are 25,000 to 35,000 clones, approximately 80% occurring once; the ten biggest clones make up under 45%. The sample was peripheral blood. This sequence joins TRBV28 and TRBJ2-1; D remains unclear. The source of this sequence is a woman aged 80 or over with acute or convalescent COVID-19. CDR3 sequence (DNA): TGTGCCAGCTCAGGCGCGAGCTCCTACAATGAGCAGTTCTTC. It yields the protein CASSGASSYNEQFF.